This passage covers 10 T cell receptor beta chains from one sample sequenced in a study of blood T cell repertoires in COVID-19. Assay: immunoSEQ multiplex PCR; the TCRdb copy retains only in-frame clones and omits some. Altogether around 230,000 clones are present, roughly 88% being singletons, with the ten largest covering 2% to 2.5%. The sample was peripheral blood. These receptors all stem from a man aged 30-40 years who had recovered from COVID-19.

There are a few counts of this clone. This chain links TRBV10-1 with TRBJ1-2, with 8 nucleotides matching TRBD1. The CDR3 covers 15 residues. Germline V lookup: CDR1 WNHNN, CDR2 SYGVQD (reference sequence). The junction had 5 bases not matched to a gene; V was cut back by 0 bases and J by 5 bases. The CDR3 DNA reads as TGCGCCAGCAGTGAGTCGACAGGGGAAAGTTATGGCTACACCTTC. It yields the protein CASSESTGESYGYTF.

The CDR3 loop is CASRNRGYSNQPQHF. In DNA form, the CDR3 reads TGTGCCAGCAGGAACAGGGGGTATAGCAATCAGCCCCAGCATTTT. V is TRBV2 and J is TRBJ1-5, with 8 bases lining up with TRBD1. The CDR3 sequence is 15 residues long. Germline V gene data show CDR1 as SNHLY and CDR2 as FYNNEI. V was pared by 6 bases and J by 0 bases, with 4 bases of the junction left unmatched.

For this clone: Other DNA sequences of this sample code for an identical CDR3. The gene calls are TRBV12-3 or TRBV12-4 and TRBJ2-5; unclear D gene. The V end was cut by 1 base, the J end by 5 bases, with 5 bases between. The CDR3 consists of 12 residues. Here the CDR3 DNA reads TGTGCCAGCAGTTTAGTGCGGGAGACCCAGTACTTC. Its protein product is CASSLVRETQYF.

The chain joins TRBV10-2 to TRBJ2-5; 7 bases agree with TRBD1. Germline V gene lookup returns CDR1 WSHSY and CDR2 SAAADI. J gave up 13 bases and V 5 bases, and 13 bases lay outside the gene matches. CDR3 length equals 13 residues. This CDR3 reads CASSLNRQGFLYF. The CDR3 DNA reads as TGCGCCAGCAGTCTGAACAGACAGGGCTTTTTGTACTTC.

The chain joins TRBV19 to TRBJ1-4; 8 bases map to TRBD1. The V gene's germline CDR1 is LNHDA and CDR2 SQIVND (reference sequence). The CDR3 is 15 residues long. With 5 bases clipped from V and 7 bases from J, the junction kept 9 bases outside the gene matches. The CDR3 loop reads CASSFDRGPSEKLFF. In DNA, the CDR3 is TGTGCCAGTAGTTTCGACAGGGGACCATCTGAAAAACTGTTTTTT.

The CDR3 protein is CASSQVVTTGGYQPQHF. The CDR3 bases are TGCGCCAGCAGCCAAGTGGTCACGACAGGGGGTTATCAGCCCCAGCATTTT. This chain links TRBV4-3 with TRBJ1-5; 9 nucleotides match TRBD1. Germline values: CDR1 LGHNA, CDR2 YSLEER. Trimming at V came to 1 base and at J to 5 bases, leaving 9 bases not matched to a gene. The CDR3 sequence is 17 residues long.

V usage is TRBV11-2 and J usage is TRBJ2-2; TRBD2 aligns across 7 bases. The CDR3 sequence is 15 residues long. The junction had 8 bases not matched to a gene; V was cut back by 3 bases and J by 7 bases. The germline CDR1 and CDR2 sequences are SGHAT and FQNNGV. CDR3 amino acids: CASSLGTGRGGELFF. CDR3 nucleotide sequence: TGTGCCAGCAGCTTGGGAACGGGGAGGGGCGGGGAGCTGTTTTTT.

V usage is TRBV7-8 and J usage is TRBJ1-1; D might be TRBD1 (5 bases). The CDR3 is made up of 14 amino acids. With 1 base removed from V and 7 bases from J, the gap between germline ends came to 13 bases. Germline V gene lookup returns CDR1 SGHVS and CDR2 FQNEAQ. CDR3 residues: CASSLEAGTYEAFF. As DNA, the CDR3 is TGTGCCAGCAGCTTAGAGGCGGGGACTTATGAAGCTTTCTTT. Full variable domain (missing parts from reference TRBV7-8 and TRBJ1-1): GAGVSQSPRYKVAKRGQDVALRCDPISGHVSLFWYQQALGQGPEFLTYFQNEAQLDKSGLPSDRFFAERPEGSVSTLKIQRTQQEDSAVYLCASSLEAGTYEAFFGQGTRLTVV.

This clone came up once. This rearrangement joins TRBV4-2 to TRBJ1-2; D gene unclear. Between the trimmed V and J ends, which lost 1 base and 4 bases, there was a span of 7 bases. The CDR3 runs to 13 residues. Germline CDR1 LGHNA, CDR2 YNFKEQ. The CDR3 here is CASSQAGGYGYTF. In DNA form, the CDR3 reads TGTGCCAGCAGCCAAGCCGGCGGCTATGGCTACACCTTC.

The DNA for the CDR3 is TGCAGCGTTGTAGACGGGGTTTTGGGCAATCAGCCCCAGCATTTT. Translation gives CSVVDGVLGNQPQHF. V and J are TRBV29-1 and TRBJ1-5; D is unclear. The germline V gene encodes CDR1 SQVTM and CDR2 ANQGSEA. The CDR3 extends over 15 amino acids. V was shortened by 4 bases and J by 2 bases, with 15 bases between the two germline ends.